This T cell receptor (beta chain) was recovered during a study of T cell responses to AZD1222 COVID-19 vaccine (dated by TCRdb to the early 2020s). Background on the whole study: A total of about 240 trial participants underwent TCR sequencing, of whom about 200 received two doses of AZD1222 and 26 received two doses of the MenACWY control vaccine. Trial participants were enrolled by age into 18-55, 56-69 and 70-plus year subgroups, with 148, 28 and 57 TCR-sequenced participants respectively.

The germline V end is reduced by 0 bases and the J end by 7 bases; junction bases left unmatched: 3. The germline V gene encodes CDR1 KGHSH and CDR2 LQKENI. The CDR3, from cysteine to phenylalanine, totals 16 residues. Of all the DNA, just the CDR3 is kept, 48 bases in frame from base 1. To note about this clone: It lacks a known antigen. No much larger clonotype is one base removed from it; base qualities were not supplied.

Overall study outcomes, separate from this receptor: In the small 56-69-year group, the increase in depth fell short of significance, most likely because of low power. Reportedly, almost half of the unique spike-specific TCRs recognized epitopes lying outside the regions that are mutated in the B.1.351 and B.1.1.7 variants. Conclusions about previously exposed vaccinees are limited because only five or six AZD1222 recipients were SARS-CoV-2 seropositive at baseline. CD4 TCRs associated with the vaccine covered the entire spike protein, and the dominant responses were in regions 160-218 and 743-854. After two AZD1222 doses, spike-specific TCR breadth and depth were significantly higher than at day 0 and than in MenACWY recipients. Most participants were white British and females outnumbered males, and the authors suggested that clonal diversity may have been underestimated. Because no day 14 peak-response samples were available, the repertoires could be characterized only after the peak T cell response.

The CDR3 regions of human TCRbeta chains were analyzed by immunosequencing. The study's own analysis went as follows. TCRs in the repertoires were matched against a reference library of SARS-CoV-2-specific TCRs that had been generated with the MIRA antigen-specificity platform. Breadth was defined as the fraction of unique TCRs that were SARS-CoV-2-associated. Depth was defined as the fraction of total T cells that were SARS-CoV-2-associated. Using the MIRA data, each spike-specific TCR was mapped to the spike region that the TCR reacts to and placed in a CD4 or CD8 class. Log10-transformed breadth and depth values were compared by one-way ANOVA with Sidak's multiple comparisons tests. Held by TCRdb, this immuneACCESS table contains in-frame sequences only and omits some clones. Under half of the omission traces to an unresolved V gene where checked; the cause of the rest is unknown. V and J calls and clone size are copied from that table; D and trimming were computed from the DNA. In all, the sample holds 75,000 to 95,000 clones, and over 85% of those were seen once. The ten largest clones take up approximately 5% of the sample.

The label giving this sample's time point can be read as: about 28 days (+/-7) after the second vaccine dose. Because spike-specific TCR depth and breadth did not differ between the two schedules, AZD1222 recipients who got a second dose at roughly 4 weeks were pooled with those who got a second dose at roughly 12 weeks. Samples from vaccinated people were obtained from the UK trials COV001 and COV002, which included a single-blind randomized controlled phase 2/3 trial of AZD1222 (ChAdOx1 nCoV-19) in healthy adults. For TCRbeta chain sequencing, PBMC samples were collected from trial participants at day 0 and at day 28 after the second dose.

This TCR came from an adult who received the AZD1222 COVID-19 vaccine. The source material was peripheral blood, sampled 28 days after the second AZD1222 dose. The rearranged segments are TRBV18 and TRBJ2-3; 14 central bases correspond to TRBD2. The CDR3 is CASSPPGTSGGHTQYF. The DNA is TGTGCCAGCTCACCACCCGGGACTAGCGGGGGTCATACGCAGTATTTT. With all but the CDR3 taken from the reference TRBV18 and TRBJ2-3 genes, the full variable domain is: NAGVMQNPRHLVRRRGQEARLRCSPMKGHSHVYWYRQLPEEGLKFMVYLQKENIIDESGMPKERFSAEFPKEGPSILRIQQVVRGDSAAYFCASSPPGTSGGHTQYFGPGTRLTVL.